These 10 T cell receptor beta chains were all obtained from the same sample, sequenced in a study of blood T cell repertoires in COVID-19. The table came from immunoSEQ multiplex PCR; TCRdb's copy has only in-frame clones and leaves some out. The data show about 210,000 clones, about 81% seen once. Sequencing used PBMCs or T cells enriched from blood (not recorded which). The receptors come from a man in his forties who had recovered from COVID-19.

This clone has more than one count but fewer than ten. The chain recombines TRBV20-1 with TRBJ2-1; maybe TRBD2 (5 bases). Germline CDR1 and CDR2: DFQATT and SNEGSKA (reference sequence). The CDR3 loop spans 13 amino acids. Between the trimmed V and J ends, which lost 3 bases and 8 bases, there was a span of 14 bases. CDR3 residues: CSASILLAHEQFF. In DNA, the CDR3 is TGCAGTGCTAGTATCCTGCTAGCCCATGAGCAGTTCTTC.

CDR3 bases: TGCGCCAGCAGCCATCTTGTCCTGGGCAGGGGGTATGGCTACACCTTC. This translates into CASSHLVLGRGYGYTF. The chain employs TRBV4-1 and TRBJ1-2, with TRBD1 matching 7 bases. V gave up 3 bases and J gave up 5 bases; unmatched junction bases: 12. The CDR3 extends over 16 amino acids. Germline V CDR1 and CDR2: MGHRA, YSYEKL.

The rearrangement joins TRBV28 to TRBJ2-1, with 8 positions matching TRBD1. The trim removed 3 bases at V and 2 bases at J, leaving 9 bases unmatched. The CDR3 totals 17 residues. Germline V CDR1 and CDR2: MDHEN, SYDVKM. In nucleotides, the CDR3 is TGTGCCAGCAGTTTGGATCGGACAGGGAAACCCTACAATGAGCAGTTCTTC. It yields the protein CASSLDRTGKPYNEQFF. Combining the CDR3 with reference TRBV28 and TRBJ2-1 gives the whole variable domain DVKVTQSSRYLVKRTGEKVFLECVQDMDHENMFWYRQDPGLGLRLIYFSYDVKMKEKGDIPEGYSVSREKKERFSLILESASTNQTSMYLCASSLDRTGKPYNEQFFGPGTRLTVL.

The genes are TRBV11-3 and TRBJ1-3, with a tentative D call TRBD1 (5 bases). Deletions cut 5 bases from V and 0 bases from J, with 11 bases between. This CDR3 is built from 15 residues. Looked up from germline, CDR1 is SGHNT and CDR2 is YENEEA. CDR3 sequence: CASSLGGSSGNTIYF. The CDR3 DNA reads TGTGCCAGCAGCCTGGGGGGGAGCTCTGGAAACACCATATATTTT.

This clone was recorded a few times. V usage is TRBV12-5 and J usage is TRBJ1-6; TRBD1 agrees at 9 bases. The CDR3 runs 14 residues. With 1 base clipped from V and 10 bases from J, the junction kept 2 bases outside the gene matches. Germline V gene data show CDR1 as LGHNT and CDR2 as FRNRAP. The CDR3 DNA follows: TGTGCTAGTGGTTTGGGGACAGGGGTGTCACCCCTCCACTTT. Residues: CASGLGTGVSPLHF.

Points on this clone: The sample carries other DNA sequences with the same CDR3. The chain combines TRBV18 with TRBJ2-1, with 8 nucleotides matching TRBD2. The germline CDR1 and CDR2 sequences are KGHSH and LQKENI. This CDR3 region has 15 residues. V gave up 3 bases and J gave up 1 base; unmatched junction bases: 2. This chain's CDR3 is CASSPAGGSYNEQFF. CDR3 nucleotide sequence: TGTGCCAGCTCACCGGCGGGGGGTTCCTACAATGAGCAGTTCTTC.

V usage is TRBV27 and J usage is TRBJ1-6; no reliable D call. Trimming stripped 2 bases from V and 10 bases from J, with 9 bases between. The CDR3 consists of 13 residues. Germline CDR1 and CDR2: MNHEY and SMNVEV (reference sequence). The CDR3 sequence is CASSLIPRSPLHF. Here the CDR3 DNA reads TGTGCCAGCAGTTTAATCCCTAGGTCACCCCTCCACTTT.

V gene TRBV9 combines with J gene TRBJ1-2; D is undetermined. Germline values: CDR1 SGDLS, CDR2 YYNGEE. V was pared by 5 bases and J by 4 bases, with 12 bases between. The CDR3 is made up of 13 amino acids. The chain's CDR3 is CASSSGSPYGYTF. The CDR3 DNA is TGTGCCAGCAGTTCCGGGTCCCCCTATGGCTACACCTTC.

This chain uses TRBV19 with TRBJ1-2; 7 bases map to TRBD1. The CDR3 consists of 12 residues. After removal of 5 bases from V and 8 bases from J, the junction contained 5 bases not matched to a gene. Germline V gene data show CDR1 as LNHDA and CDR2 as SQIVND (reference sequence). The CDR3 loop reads CASSPDRAGYTF. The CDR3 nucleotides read TGTGCCAGTAGTCCTGACAGGGCGGGCTACACCTTC.

Here the CDR3 DNA reads TGTGCCAGTACGGGCAGGGACTATGGCTACACCTTC. Its translation is CASTGRDYGYTF. This chain uses TRBV19 with TRBJ1-2, with a weak D call TRBD1 (5 bases). The V gene lost 7 bases and the J gene lost 3 bases, with 9 bases spanning the gap. This CDR3 spans 12 amino acids. Germline V gene lookup returns CDR1 LNHDA and CDR2 SQIVND (reference sequence).